Below, 25 T cell receptor beta chains from the same sample are listed, as sequenced in a study of T cells in localized non-small cell lung cancer. Data came from immunoSEQ multiplex PCR; TCRdb stores just in-frame clones and leaves some out. The sample carries some 19,000 clones, approximately 84% recorded once. The sample consisted of peripheral blood, taken before any cancer treatment. The receptors shown here come from a man aged 35-69 years with stage I lung adenocarcinoma.

This clone came up a few times. This chain links TRBV28 with TRBJ2-3, with 8 bases that match TRBD2. This CDR3 has 15 residues. From germline, CDR1 is MDHEN and CDR2 SYDVKM. V shed 7 bases, J shed 1 base, and the junction held 7 bases outside the gene matches. The CDR3 DNA reads TGTGCCAGCAATGAAGCGGGAGCCCGCACAGATACGCAGTATTTT. It specifies CASNEAGARTDTQYF. Full variable domain (outside the CDR3, taken from reference TRBV28 and TRBJ2-3): DVKVTQSSRYLVKRTGEKVFLECVQDMDHENMFWYRQDPGLGLRLIYFSYDVKMKEKGDIPEGYSVSREKKERFSLILESASTNQTSMYLCASNEAGARTDTQYFGPGTRLTVL.

This chain links TRBV21-1 with TRBJ2-7. TRBV21-1 is shown as a pseudogene. There are 15 residues in the CDR3. The CDR3 DNA is TGTGCCAGCAGCAAAGGACGGATAGAGTCCTACGAGCAGTACTTC. This gives the protein CASSKGRIESYEQYF.

This clone was picked up a small number of times. V is TRBV11-2 and J is TRBJ2-3; 11 nucleotides line up with TRBD2. V lost 6 bases and J lost 5; bases outside the gene matches: 13. The length of the CDR3 is 17 residues. The germline V gene encodes CDR1 SGHAT and CDR2 FQNNGV. The CDR3 DNA follows: TGTGCCAGCAGTTTTCATAGCGGGAGGGCCAGTGGAGATACGCAGTATTTT. Protein product: CASSFHSGRASGDTQYF.

The V gene is TRBV19, the J gene TRBJ2-2, with D possibly matching TRBD2 (6 bases). Per germline, CDR1 LNHDA and CDR2 SQIVND (reference sequence). V lost 7 bases and J 6 bases, leaving 12 bases between the germline ends. The CDR3 has 13 residues. The CDR3 protein is CASKAASAGELFF. CDR3 nucleotides: TGTGCCAGTAAGGCGGCTAGCGCCGGGGAGCTGTTTTTT.

The chain has TRBV29-1 and TRBJ2-1; D is possibly TRBD1 (6 bases). The germline V and J ends were trimmed by 1 base and 0 bases, with 13 bases remaining between them. The germline V gene has CDR1 SQVTM and CDR2 ANQGSEA. The CDR3 has 16 amino acids. The CDR3 DNA sequence: TGCAGCGTTGAAGGGACAGCTGAAAGCTCCTACAATGAGCAGTTCTTC. Amino acid sequence: CSVEGTAESSYNEQFF.

V is TRBV5-1 and J is TRBJ2-3; no reliable D call. CDR3 length equals 11 residues. Germline V CDR1 and CDR2: SGHRS, YFSETQ. V lost 6 bases to trimming and J lost 2 bases, with 4 bases between them. The CDR3 here is CASKSTDTQYF. The CDR3 DNA sequence: TGCGCCAGCAAATCCACAGATACGCAGTATTTT.

The chain links TRBV19 to TRBJ2-3; possible D gene TRBD1, 5 bases. The V and J ends lost 8 bases and 4 bases respectively, with 13 bases between them. In germline, CDR1 is LNHDA, CDR2 SQIVND (reference sequence). CDR3 length equals 13 residues. The DNA for the CDR3 is TGTGCCAGTCGGCCAAGGGGTCCAGATACGCAGTATTTT. Translated, it gives CASRPRGPDTQYF.

The chain couples TRBV5-1 to TRBJ1-6; no firm D call. CDR1 is SGHRS and CDR2 is YFSETQ in the germline V gene. This CDR3 has 14 residues. V gave up 0 bases and J gave up 10 bases, with 11 bases separating them. The CDR3 region is CASSLDGDGSPLHF. The CDR3 coding sequence is TGCGCCAGCAGCTTGGACGGGGATGGATCACCCCTCCACTTT. Together with reference TRBV5-1 and TRBJ1-6, the CDR3 gives the full variable domain: KAGVTQTPRYLIKTRGQQVTLSCSPISGHRSVSWYQQTPGQGLQFLFEYFSETQRNKGNFPGRFSGRQFSNSRSEMNVSTLELGDSALYLCASSLDGDGSPLHFGNGTRLTVT.

This chain uses TRBV28 with TRBJ1-1; no firm D call. The CDR3 totals 15 residues. From germline, CDR1 is MDHEN and CDR2 SYDVKM. V was cut by 4 bases and J by 3 bases, with 15 bases left in between. CDR3 nucleotide sequence: TGTGCCAGCAGTTCATATACACTTCGCCACACTGAAGCTTTCTTT. The encoded protein is CASSSYTLRHTEAFF.

The rearrangement links TRBV9 to TRBJ2-7, with D perhaps TRBD1 (6 bases). The ends were cut back, 0 bases at V and 5 bases at J, with 12 bases in the middle. The CDR3 spans 14 residues. Germline values: CDR1 SGDLS, CDR2 YYNGEE. CDR3 sequence: CASSVAGALNEQYF. In DNA, the CDR3 is TGTGCCAGCAGCGTAGCAGGGGCGCTCAACGAGCAGTACTTC.

Comment on this clone: This sample includes further DNA sequences coding for the same CDR3. Here the CDR3 DNA reads TGTGCTAGTGGGCCCCCCCCCGGCCAGAACGAGCAGTACTTC. Translation gives CASGPPPGQNEQYF. The chain joins TRBV12-5 to TRBJ2-7; D unclear. The CDR3 spans 14 residues. Germline lookup yields CDR1 LGHNT and CDR2 FRNRAP. The ends were cut back, 6 bases at V and 5 bases at J, with 17 bases in the middle.

This clone was observed a handful of times. CDR3 DNA: TGTGCCAGCAGCTTGAGTGGACAGGACACAGATACGCAGTATTTT. Its protein is CASSLSGQDTDTQYF. The chain uses TRBV5-4 and TRBJ2-3; the match to TRBD1 covers 7 bases. Per germline, CDR1 SGHNT and CDR2 YYREEE (reference sequence). This CDR3 spans 15 amino acids. The ends lost 1 base at V and 2 bases at J; junction bases unmatched: 4.

The chain uses TRBV11-2 and TRBJ2-1, with 8 bases fitting TRBD2. V shed 7 bases, J shed 0 bases, and the junction held 17 bases outside the gene matches. Looked up from germline, CDR1 is SGHAT and CDR2 is FQNNGV. This CDR3 has 19 residues. The CDR3 region has the DNA TGTGCCAGCACCACCCACGGAGGGGTAGCGGGAAGCTCCTACAATGAGCAGTTCTTC. This translates into CASTTHGGVAGSSYNEQFF.

The rearrangement links TRBV5-1 to TRBJ1-2, with D possibly TRBD1 on 5 matching bases. The CDR3 runs to 13 residues. V was shortened by 1 base and J by 8 bases, with 12 bases between the two germline ends. Germline CDR1 is SGHRS and CDR2 is YFSETQ. The CDR3 coding sequence is TGCGCCAGCAGCTTGTCTCACAGGACGGGCTACACCTTC. This gives the protein CASSLSHRTGYTF.

The gene calls are TRBV4-3 and TRBJ2-7; the D is unclear. Trimming removed 0 bases from V and 6 bases from J, with 12 bases in between. Germline lookup yields CDR1 LGHNA and CDR2 YSLEER. The CDR3 spans 14 residues. The CDR3 loop reads CASSQDQSFSEQYF. In nucleotides, the CDR3 is TGCGCCAGCAGCCAAGATCAAAGCTTCTCCGAGCAGTACTTC.

This chain uses TRBV11-3 with TRBJ2-7; 8 bases line up with TRBD2. This CDR3 has 18 amino acids. After removal of 0 bases from V and 0 bases from J, the junction contained 10 bases not matched to a gene. Germline V lookup: CDR1 SGHNT, CDR2 YENEEA. The chain's CDR3 is CASSLDPREGGSSYEQYF. Here the CDR3 DNA reads TGTGCCAGCAGCTTAGACCCTCGGGAGGGTGGCAGCTCCTACGAGCAGTACTTC.

CDR3 sequence (DNA): TGTGCCATCAGTACTAGCACAGATACGCAGTATTTT. Its translation: CAISTSTDTQYF. The chain carries TRBV10-3 and TRBJ2-3, with D unresolved. Germline V lookup: CDR1 ENHRY, CDR2 SYGVKD. Trimming took off 5 bases at V and 0 bases at J, with 3 bases between the two ends. This CDR3 has 12 residues.

The V call is TRBV18, the J call TRBJ1-3; 7 bases map to TRBD1. The germline V gene has CDR1 KGHSH and CDR2 LQKENI. The CDR3 is 13 residues long. V dropped 3 bases and J dropped 7; count of bases not matched to a gene: 3. The chain's CDR3 is CASSPTGDNTIYF. The CDR3 DNA follows: TGTGCCAGCTCACCCACAGGGGACAACACCATATATTTT.

The chain couples TRBV6-5 to TRBJ1-3; D unclear. Trimming cost V 6 bases and J 3 bases, with 12 bases left between them. The CDR3 runs to 14 residues. Germline CDR1 is MNHEY and CDR2 is SVGAGI. In DNA form, the CDR3 reads TGTGCCAGCAGACTTCGGGCAGTTGGAAACACCATATATTTT. Its translation is CASRLRAVGNTIYF.

This clone has a single count. The chain carries TRBV6-5 and TRBJ1-2; D ambiguous. Trimming took 0 bases from V and 9 from J, leaving 17 bases between them. Germline CDR1 reads MNHEY; CDR2 reads SVGAGI. The CDR3 contains 15 residues. The CDR3 nucleotides read TGTGCCAGCAGTTACTCGATCGAGGGAGATGGACGCTACACCTTC. It codes for CASSYSIEGDGRYTF.

This chain links TRBV4-1 with TRBJ1-4, with a weak D call TRBD1 (5 bases). CDR1 is MGHRA, CDR2 YSYEKL, per germline. This CDR3 region has 17 residues. The ends were cut back, 0 bases at V and 5 bases at J, with 16 bases in the middle. The CDR3 DNA reads TGCGCCAGCAGCCAAGATGATTGGGTTCGGGGGAATGAAAAACTGTTTTTT. Its translation is CASSQDDWVRGNEKLFF.

The chain is built from TRBV27 and TRBJ2-2; D is undetermined. Trimming removed 2 bases from V and 13 bases from J, with 14 bases in between. Germline CDR1 reads MNHEY; CDR2 reads SMNVEV (reference sequence). The CDR3 has 13 amino acids. The CDR3 sequence: CASSLGGLGALFF. The CDR3 DNA reads as TGTGCCAGCAGTTTAGGCGGCCTCGGTGCGCTGTTTTTT.

This rearrangement joins TRBV7-9 to TRBJ1-1; the D is unclear. Trimming cost V 2 bases and J 1 base, with 11 bases left between them. Germline CDR1 SEHNR, CDR2 FQNEAQ (reference sequence). This CDR3 region has 15 residues. The CDR3 loop is CASSLTQDGNTEAFF. In DNA form, the CDR3 reads TGTGCCAGCAGCTTAACCCAGGATGGGAACACTGAAGCTTTCTTT.

The chain is built from TRBV7-6 and TRBJ1-6; D gene ambiguous. CDR3 length equals 12 residues. CDR1 is SGHVS and CDR2 is FNYEAQ in the germline V gene. Between the trimmed V and J ends, which lost 2 bases and 7 bases, there was a span of 3 bases. The CDR3 protein is CASSLLNSPLHF. CDR3 sequence (DNA): TGTGCCAGCAGCTTATTAAATTCACCCCTCCACTTT.

The CDR3 protein is CASSQEGTSRFEETQYF. The CDR3 region has the DNA TGTGCCAGCAGCCAAGAGGGGACTAGCCGGTTTGAAGAGACCCAGTACTTC. The chain joins TRBV4-2 to TRBJ2-5, with 9 bases matching TRBD2. The CDR3 contains 17 residues. J was trimmed by 3 bases and V by 0 bases; bases with no gene match: 8. In germline, CDR1 is LGHNA, CDR2 YNFKEQ.